These T cell receptor beta chains were read from a single sample in a study of cytomegalovirus exposure and HLA in healthy donors. Libraries were prepared by immunoSEQ multiplex PCR; TCRdb keeps only in-frame clonotypes and omits some of them. The sample shows about 140,000 clones, roughly 80% of them seen only once. Sequencing input: PBMCs. These receptor sequences come from a man younger than 35 in good health and CMV-seropositive. Each CDR3 is given with its conserved first and last residue. D genes are given only for firm matches. Clone size is given for some rows only: seen once, a few or many times, or a class if the clone is expanded.

CDR3: CASSAGRQEQFF
DNA: TGTGCCAGCAGCGCCGGGCGACAGGAGCAGTTCTTC
J: TRBJ2-1
V: TRBV9
D: .
size: once

CDR3: CASSTVSGSQYF
DNA: TGTGCCAGCAGCACGGTGTCCGGGAGTCAGTACTTC
J: TRBJ2-7
V: TRBV11-1
D: .
size: .

CDR3: CASSEALSTEAFF
DNA: TGTGCCAGCAGTGAAGCCCTGTCTACCGAAGCTTTCTTT
J: TRBJ1-1
V: TRBV6-1
D: .
size: .

CDR3: CATSRDWASGRENEQFF
DNA: TGTGCCACCAGCAGAGATTGGGCTAGCGGGAGGGAAAATGAGCAGTTCTTC
J: TRBJ2-1
V: TRBV15
D: TRBD2
size: few

CDR3: CASSFKRNTGELFF
DNA: TGTGCCAGCAGCTTCAAGAGAAACACCGGGGAGCTGTTTTTT
J: TRBJ2-2
V: TRBV7-2
D: .
size: .

CDR3: CASSRGTSVVYEQYF
DNA: TGTGCCAGCAGCAGAGGGACTAGCGTCGTCTACGAGCAGTACTTC
J: TRBJ2-7
V: TRBV7-2
D: TRBD2
size: .

CDR3: CASSLAGRQGYTGELFF
DNA: TGCGCCAGCAGCTTGGCCGGCAGGCAGGGATACACCGGGGAGCTGTTTTTT
J: TRBJ2-2
V: TRBV5-1
D: .
size: .

CDR3: CASSLGDRGIQYF
DNA: TGCGCCAGCAGCTTGGGGGACCGGGGGATTCAGTACTTC
J: TRBJ2-4
V: TRBV5-1
D: .
size: .

CDR3: CASSLNAGRETEAFF
DNA: TGTGCCAGCAGCCTTAATGCCGGGAGGGAGACTGAAGCTTTCTTT
J: TRBJ1-1
V: TRBV7-9
D: .
size: .

CDR3: CAWSSSISYEQYF
DNA: TGTGCCTGGAGTAGCTCGATCTCCTACGAGCAGTACTTC
J: TRBJ2-7
V: TRBV30
D: .
size: .

CDR3: CASSRRDRGYEQYF
DNA: TGTGCCAGCAGTCGTCGGGACAGGGGTTACGAGCAGTACTTC
J: TRBJ2-7
V: TRBV6-5
D: TRBD1
size: .

CDR3: CASSLELAGVNEQFF
DNA: TGCGCCAGCAGCTTGGAACTAGCGGGAGTAAATGAGCAGTTCTTC
J: TRBJ2-1
V: TRBV5-1
D: TRBD2
size: .

CDR3: CASRESTEYTF
DNA: TGTGCCAGCAGGGAAAGCACGGAGTACACCTTC
J: TRBJ1-2
V: TRBV9
D: .
size: .

CDR3: CASSLDLGLAGPYEQYF
DNA: TGTGCCAGCAGCTTAGATCTAGGACTAGCGGGACCCTACGAGCAGTACTTC
J: TRBJ2-7
V: TRBV7-9
D: TRBD2
size: few